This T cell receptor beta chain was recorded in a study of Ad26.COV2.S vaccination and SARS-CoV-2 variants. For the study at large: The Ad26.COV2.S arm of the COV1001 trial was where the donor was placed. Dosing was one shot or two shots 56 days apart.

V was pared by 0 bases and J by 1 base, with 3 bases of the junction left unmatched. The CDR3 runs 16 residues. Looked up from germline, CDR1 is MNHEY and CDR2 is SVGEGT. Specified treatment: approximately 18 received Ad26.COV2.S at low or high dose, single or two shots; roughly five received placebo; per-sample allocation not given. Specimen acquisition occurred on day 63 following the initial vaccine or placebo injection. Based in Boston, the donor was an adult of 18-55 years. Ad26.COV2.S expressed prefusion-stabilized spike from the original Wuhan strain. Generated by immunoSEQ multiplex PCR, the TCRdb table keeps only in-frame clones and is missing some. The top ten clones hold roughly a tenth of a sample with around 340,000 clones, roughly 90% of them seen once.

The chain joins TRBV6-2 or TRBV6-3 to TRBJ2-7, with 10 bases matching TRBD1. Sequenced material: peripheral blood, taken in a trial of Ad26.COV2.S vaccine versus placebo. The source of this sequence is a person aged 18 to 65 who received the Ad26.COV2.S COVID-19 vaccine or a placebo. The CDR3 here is CASSYSADRGSYEQYF. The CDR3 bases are TGTGCCAGCAGTTACTCAGCGGACAGGGGGTCCTACGAGCAGTACTTC.